This T cell receptor beta chain was sequenced during a study of molecular identifiers for immune sequencing clone quantification. As regards this clonotype: The target antigen is unknown.

From the PCR reads, TCRdb called clonotypes with MiXCR, one entry per CDR3 protein. The table lists 60,000 to 70,000 distinct CDR3 sequences, roughly a fifth of them singletons. The CDR3 sequence is 14 residues long. Losses at the gene ends were 6 bases for V and 4 bases for J; bases not matched to a gene: 8. Study observations and caveats: Clones above 20 RNA copies contained over 98% of effector molecules but under 1% of naive ones. Spiked Jurkat TCR RNA equivalent to one cell was reportedly detectable in about a million naive cells.

Sequenced: naive CD8+ T cells from blood, with Jurkat cell RNA spiked in. Subset described: FACS-sorted CD8+CD4-CCR7+CD45RA+ naive T cells. This rearrangement joins TRBV12-3 or TRBV12-4 to TRBJ2-7; 8 bases align to TRBD1. The sequence came from a human donor in good health. Some libraries in this study had Jurkat cell RNA spiked in. The CDR3 sequence is CASSEGQGAYEQYF. The CDR3 coding sequence is TGTGCCAGCAGCGAAGGACAGGGAGCATACGAGCAGTACTTC.